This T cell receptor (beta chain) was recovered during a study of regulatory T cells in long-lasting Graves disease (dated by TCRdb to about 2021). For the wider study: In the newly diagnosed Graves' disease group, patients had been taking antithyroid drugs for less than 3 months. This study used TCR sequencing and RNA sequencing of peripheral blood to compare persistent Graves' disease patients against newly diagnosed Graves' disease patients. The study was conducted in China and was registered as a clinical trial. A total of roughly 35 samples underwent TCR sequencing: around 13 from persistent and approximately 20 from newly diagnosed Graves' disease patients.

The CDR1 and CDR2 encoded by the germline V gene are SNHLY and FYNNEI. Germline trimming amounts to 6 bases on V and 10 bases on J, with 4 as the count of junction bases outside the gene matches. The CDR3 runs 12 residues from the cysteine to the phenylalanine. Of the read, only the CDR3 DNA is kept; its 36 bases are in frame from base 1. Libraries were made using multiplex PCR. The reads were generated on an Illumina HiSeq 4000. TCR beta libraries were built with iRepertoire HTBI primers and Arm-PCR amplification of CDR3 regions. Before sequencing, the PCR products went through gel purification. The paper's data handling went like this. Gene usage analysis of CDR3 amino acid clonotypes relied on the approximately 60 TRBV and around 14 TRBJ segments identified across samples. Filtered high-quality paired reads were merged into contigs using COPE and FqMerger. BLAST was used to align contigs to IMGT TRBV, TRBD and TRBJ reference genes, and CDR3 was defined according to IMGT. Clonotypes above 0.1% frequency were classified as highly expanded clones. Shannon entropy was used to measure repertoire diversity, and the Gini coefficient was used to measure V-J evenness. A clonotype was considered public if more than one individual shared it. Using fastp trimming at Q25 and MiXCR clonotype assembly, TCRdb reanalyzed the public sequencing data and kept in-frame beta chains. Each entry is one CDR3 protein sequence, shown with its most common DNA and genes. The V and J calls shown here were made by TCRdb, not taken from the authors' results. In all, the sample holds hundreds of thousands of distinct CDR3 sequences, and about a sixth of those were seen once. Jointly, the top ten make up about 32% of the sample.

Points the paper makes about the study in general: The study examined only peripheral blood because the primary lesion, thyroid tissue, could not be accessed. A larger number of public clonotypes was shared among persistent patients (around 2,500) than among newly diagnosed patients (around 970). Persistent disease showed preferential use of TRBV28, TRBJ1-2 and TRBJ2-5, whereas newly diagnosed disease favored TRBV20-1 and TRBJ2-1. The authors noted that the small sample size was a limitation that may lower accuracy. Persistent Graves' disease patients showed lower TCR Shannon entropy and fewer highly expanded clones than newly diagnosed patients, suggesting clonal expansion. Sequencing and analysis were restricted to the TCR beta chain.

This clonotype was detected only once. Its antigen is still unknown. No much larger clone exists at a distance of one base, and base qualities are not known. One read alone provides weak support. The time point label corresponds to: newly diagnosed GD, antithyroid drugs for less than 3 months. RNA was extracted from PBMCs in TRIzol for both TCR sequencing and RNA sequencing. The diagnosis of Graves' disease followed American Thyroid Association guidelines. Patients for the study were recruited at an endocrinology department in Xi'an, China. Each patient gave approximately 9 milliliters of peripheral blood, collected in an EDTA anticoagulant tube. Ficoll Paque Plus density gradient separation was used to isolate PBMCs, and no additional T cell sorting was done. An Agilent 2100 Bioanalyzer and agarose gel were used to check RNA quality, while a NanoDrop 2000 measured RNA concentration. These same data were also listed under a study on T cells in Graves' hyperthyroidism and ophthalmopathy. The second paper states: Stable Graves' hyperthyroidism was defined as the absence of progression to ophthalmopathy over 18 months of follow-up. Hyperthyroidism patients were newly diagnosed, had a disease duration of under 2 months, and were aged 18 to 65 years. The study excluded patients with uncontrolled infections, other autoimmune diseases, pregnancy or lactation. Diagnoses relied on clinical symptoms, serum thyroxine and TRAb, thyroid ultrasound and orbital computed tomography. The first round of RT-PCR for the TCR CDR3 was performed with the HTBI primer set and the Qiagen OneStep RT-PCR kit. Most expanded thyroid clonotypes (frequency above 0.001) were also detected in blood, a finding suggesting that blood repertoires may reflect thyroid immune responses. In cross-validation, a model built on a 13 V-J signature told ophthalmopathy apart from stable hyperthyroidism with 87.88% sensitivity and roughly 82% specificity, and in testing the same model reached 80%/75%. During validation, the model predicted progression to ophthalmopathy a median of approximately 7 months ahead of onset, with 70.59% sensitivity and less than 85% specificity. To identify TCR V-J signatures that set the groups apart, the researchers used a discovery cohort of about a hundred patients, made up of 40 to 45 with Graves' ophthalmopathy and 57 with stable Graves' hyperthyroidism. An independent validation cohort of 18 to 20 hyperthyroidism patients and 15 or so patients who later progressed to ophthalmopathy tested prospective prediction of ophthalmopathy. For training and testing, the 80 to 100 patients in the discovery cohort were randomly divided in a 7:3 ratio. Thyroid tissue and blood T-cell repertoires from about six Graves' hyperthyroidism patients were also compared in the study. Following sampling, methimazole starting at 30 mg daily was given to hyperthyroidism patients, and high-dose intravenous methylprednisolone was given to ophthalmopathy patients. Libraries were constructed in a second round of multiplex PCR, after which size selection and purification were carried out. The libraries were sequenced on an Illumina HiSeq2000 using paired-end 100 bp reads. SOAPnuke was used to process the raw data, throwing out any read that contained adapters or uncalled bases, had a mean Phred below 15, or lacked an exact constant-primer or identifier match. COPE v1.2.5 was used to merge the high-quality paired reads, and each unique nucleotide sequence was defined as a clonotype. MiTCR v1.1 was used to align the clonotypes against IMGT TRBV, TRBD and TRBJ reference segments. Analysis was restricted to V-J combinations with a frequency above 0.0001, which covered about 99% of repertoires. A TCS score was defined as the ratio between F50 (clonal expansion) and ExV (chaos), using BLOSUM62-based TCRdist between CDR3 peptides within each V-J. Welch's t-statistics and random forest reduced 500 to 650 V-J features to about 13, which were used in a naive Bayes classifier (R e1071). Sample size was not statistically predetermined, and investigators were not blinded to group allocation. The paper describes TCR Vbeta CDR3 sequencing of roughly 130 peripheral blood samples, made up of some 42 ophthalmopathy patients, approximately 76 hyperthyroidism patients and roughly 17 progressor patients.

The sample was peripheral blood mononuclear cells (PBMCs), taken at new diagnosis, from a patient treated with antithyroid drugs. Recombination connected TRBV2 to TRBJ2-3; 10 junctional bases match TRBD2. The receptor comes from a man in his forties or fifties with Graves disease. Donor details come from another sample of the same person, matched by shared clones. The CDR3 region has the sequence CASSRLAGAQYF. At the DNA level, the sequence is TGTGCCAGCAGCCGTCTAGCGGGGGCGCAGTATTTT.